Listed below are T cell receptor beta chains from one sample, sequenced in a study of Graves' ophthalmopathy and Graves' hyperthyroidism. TCRdb analysed the multiplex PCR reads with MiXCR anew, one entry per CDR3 protein. In the table there are hundreds of thousands of distinct CDR3 sequences, about 20% of which are singletons. Specimen: peripheral blood. The receptors come from a woman aged 18 to 35 with stable Graves' hyperthyroidism. Some clones in this sample may be carry-over from other donors' samples. Each CDR3 is given with its conserved first and last residue. Each record gives: J gene, D gene, V gene, clone size, CDR3 protein, CDR3 DNA. A D gene is named only where the DNA matches it firmly. The size entry is marked missing in some rows and otherwise reads once, few, many or a size class.

j_call: TRBJ1-2
d_call: -
v_call: TRBV9
clone_size: many
cdr3_aa: CASTPDPGNYGYTF
cdr3_nt: TGTGCCAGCACCCCCGATCCAGGAAACTATGGCTACACCTTC

j_call: TRBJ1-2
d_call: -
v_call: TRBV2
clone_size: few
cdr3_aa: CASSVEPYGYTF
cdr3_nt: TGTGCCAGCAGTGTAGAACCCTATGGCTACACCTTC

j_call: TRBJ2-1
d_call: TRBD2
v_call: TRBV6-1
clone_size: few
cdr3_aa: CASSLSGGSYNEQFF
cdr3_nt: TGTGCCAGCAGCCTAAGCGGGGGGTCCTACAATGAGCAGTTCTTC

j_call: TRBJ2-7
d_call: TRBD1
v_call: TRBV20-1
clone_size: many
cdr3_aa: CSAPWQGAQGEQYF
cdr3_nt: TGCAGTGCCCCATGGCAGGGGGCGCAGGGCGAGCAGTACTTC

j_call: TRBJ1-5
d_call: -
v_call: TRBV12-3/TRBV12-4
clone_size: many
cdr3_aa: CASRLGKSNQPQHF
cdr3_nt: TGTGCCAGCAGGCTAGGAAAAAGCAATCAGCCCCAGCATTTT

j_call: TRBJ2-7
d_call: -
v_call: TRBV13
clone_size: many
cdr3_aa: CASSLEGPHEQYF
cdr3_nt: TGTGCCAGCAGCTTAGAAGGACCCCACGAGCAGTACTTC

j_call: TRBJ1-1
d_call: -
v_call: TRBV4-1
clone_size: many
cdr3_aa: CASSQGTANTEAFF
cdr3_nt: TGCGCCAGCAGCCAAGGGACAGCGAACACTGAAGCTTTCTTT

j_call: TRBJ1-2
d_call: TRBD1
v_call: TRBV18
clone_size: few
cdr3_aa: CASSPPTTGSNYGYTF
cdr3_nt: TGTGCCAGCTCACCACCGACGACAGGGAGCAACTATGGCTACACCTTC

j_call: TRBJ1-1
d_call: -
v_call: TRBV5-5
clone_size: few
cdr3_aa: CASSLGQGPSNTEAFF
cdr3_nt: TGTGCCAGCAGCTTGGGGCAGGGACCCTCGAACACTGAAGCTTTCTTT

j_call: TRBJ2-7
d_call: -
v_call: TRBV5-1
clone_size: -
cdr3_aa: CASSLEGLQYF
cdr3_nt: TGCGCCAGCAGCTTGGAAGGTCTTCAGTACTTC

j_call: TRBJ2-5
d_call: -
v_call: TRBV6-5
clone_size: -
cdr3_aa: CASSYSTPGEETQYF
cdr3_nt: TGTGCCAGCAGTTATTCGACCCCCGGAGAAGAGACCCAGTACTTC

j_call: TRBJ1-3
d_call: -
v_call: TRBV7-2
clone_size: -
cdr3_aa: CASSWAGRGNTIYF
cdr3_nt: TGTGCCAGCAGCTGGGCGGGACGGGGAAACACCATATATTTT

j_call: TRBJ2-5
d_call: -
v_call: TRBV6-1
clone_size: few
cdr3_aa: CASSPYRVRETQYF
cdr3_nt: TGTGCCAGCAGTCCCTACAGGGTACGGGAGACCCAGTACTTC

j_call: TRBJ2-7
d_call: -
v_call: TRBV13
clone_size: many
cdr3_aa: CASSPRTSYEQYF
cdr3_nt: TGTGCCAGCAGCCCAAGGACCAGCTACGAGCAGTACTTC

j_call: TRBJ2-7
d_call: -
v_call: TRBV28
clone_size: few
cdr3_aa: CASSDGTPYEQYF
cdr3_nt: TGTGCCAGCAGTGATGGGACCCCCTACGAGCAGTACTTC

j_call: TRBJ2-5
d_call: TRBD2
v_call: TRBV28
clone_size: many
cdr3_aa: CASSLSWLAGEEETQYF
cdr3_nt: TGTGCCAGCAGTTTAAGCTGGCTAGCGGGGGAAGAAGAGACCCAGTACTTC

j_call: TRBJ2-3
d_call: -
v_call: TRBV20-1
clone_size: many
cdr3_aa: CSAWSRGGTDTQYF
cdr3_nt: TGCAGTGCCTGGAGCAGGGGTGGCACGGATACGCAGTATTTT

j_call: TRBJ2-6
d_call: -
v_call: TRBV7-8
clone_size: many
cdr3_aa: CASSLGTITSGANVLTF
cdr3_nt: TGTGCCAGCAGCTTAGGGACTATAACCTCTGGGGCCAACGTCCTGACTTTC

j_call: TRBJ1-5
d_call: TRBD1
v_call: TRBV11-2
clone_size: -
cdr3_aa: CASSLYPGQFYQPQHF
cdr3_nt: TGTGCCAGCAGCTTATATCCGGGACAGTTCTATCAGCCCCAGCATTTT

j_call: TRBJ1-5
d_call: -
v_call: TRBV28
clone_size: many
cdr3_aa: CASSFRGFGNQPQHF
cdr3_nt: TGTGCCAGCAGTTTCAGGGGTTTTGGCAATCAGCCCCAGCATTTT

j_call: TRBJ1-1
d_call: -
v_call: TRBV20-1
clone_size: few
cdr3_aa: CSAQQGNTEAFF
cdr3_nt: TGCAGTGCCCAACAGGGGAACACTGAAGCTTTCTTT

j_call: TRBJ1-6
d_call: -
v_call: TRBV19
clone_size: -
cdr3_aa: CQGGAYNSPLHF
cdr3_nt: TGCCAAGGAGGGGCCTATAATTCACCCCTCCACTTT

j_call: TRBJ2-7
d_call: TRBD1
v_call: TRBV6-2/TRBV6-3
clone_size: -
cdr3_aa: CASIQPSDRGRHEQYF
cdr3_nt: TGTGCCAGCATTCAACCCTCGGACAGGGGGAGGCACGAGCAGTACTTC

j_call: TRBJ2-2
d_call: TRBD2
v_call: TRBV12-3/TRBV12-4
clone_size: -
cdr3_aa: CASSSTREGTGELFF
cdr3_nt: TGTGCCAGCAGCTCAACCAGGGAGGGCACCGGGGAGCTGTTTTTT

j_call: TRBJ1-6
d_call: -
v_call: TRBV30
clone_size: -
cdr3_aa: CAWSVQVSHLHF
cdr3_nt: TGTGCCTGGAGTGTACAAGTGTCACACCTCCACTTT

j_call: TRBJ1-5
d_call: -
v_call: TRBV12-3/TRBV12-4
clone_size: -
cdr3_aa: CASSSQLFQPQHF
cdr3_nt: TGTGCCAGCAGTTCACAGCTGTTTCAGCCCCAGCATTTT

j_call: TRBJ2-7
d_call: TRBD1
v_call: TRBV28
clone_size: -
cdr3_aa: CASIGTALTEQYF
cdr3_nt: TGTGCCAGCATAGGGACAGCCCTTACCGAGCAGTACTTC

j_call: TRBJ2-5
d_call: TRBD2
v_call: TRBV20-1
clone_size: many
cdr3_aa: CSAGGTRETQYF
cdr3_nt: TGCAGTGCTGGGGGGACTAGGGAGACCCAGTACTTC

j_call: TRBJ2-7
d_call: -
v_call: TRBV7-2
clone_size: -
cdr3_aa: CASSFVFASASNTPTYEQYF
cdr3_nt: TGTGCCAGCAGCTTTGTGTTCGCTAGCGCGTCTAATACGCCAACCTACGAGCAGTACTTC

j_call: TRBJ1-5
d_call: -
v_call: TRBV6-5
clone_size: -
cdr3_aa: CASSYSRRFNQPQHF
cdr3_nt: TGTGCCAGCAGTTACTCGAGGCGGTTCAATCAGCCCCAGCATTTT

j_call: TRBJ1-1
d_call: -
v_call: TRBV6-1
clone_size: few
cdr3_aa: CASSVGLSEAFF
cdr3_nt: TGTGCCAGCAGTGTGGGACTGAGTGAAGCTTTCTTT

j_call: TRBJ2-2
d_call: -
v_call: TRBV11-1
clone_size: many
cdr3_aa: CASSLRHAAGELFF
cdr3_nt: TGTGCCAGCAGCTTAAGGCATGCGGCTGGGGAGCTGTTTTTT

j_call: TRBJ2-7
d_call: -
v_call: TRBV6-2/TRBV6-3
clone_size: -
cdr3_aa: CASSLRRDRSYEQYF
cdr3_nt: TGTGCCAGCAGCTTACGGCGGGATCGGTCCTACGAGCAGTACTTC

j_call: TRBJ2-7
d_call: TRBD1
v_call: TRBV11-2
clone_size: -
cdr3_aa: CASSSLRTGGYEQYF
cdr3_nt: TGTGCCAGCAGCTCCTTGAGGACAGGCGGCTACGAGCAGTACTTC

j_call: TRBJ1-2
d_call: -
v_call: TRBV15
clone_size: few
cdr3_aa: CATSRVAAVYGYTF
cdr3_nt: TGTGCCACCAGCAGAGTGGCGGCAGTCTATGGCTACACCTTC

j_call: TRBJ1-2
d_call: -
v_call: TRBV12-3/TRBV12-4
clone_size: many
cdr3_aa: CASSLSAGAGHGYTF
cdr3_nt: TGTGCCAGCAGTTTATCGGCAGGGGCGGGTCATGGCTACACCTTC

j_call: TRBJ2-5
d_call: -
v_call: TRBV19
clone_size: many
cdr3_aa: CASSISRGKLHGTQYF
cdr3_nt: TGTGCCAGTAGTATAAGTCGGGGTAAGCTGCACGGGACCCAGTACTTC

j_call: TRBJ1-1
d_call: TRBD1
v_call: TRBV12-3/TRBV12-4
clone_size: -
cdr3_aa: CASSLGTGRRAFF
cdr3_nt: TGTGCCAGCAGTTTAGGGACAGGTCGGAGGGCTTTCTTT

j_call: TRBJ1-1
d_call: -
v_call: TRBV29-1
clone_size: many
cdr3_aa: CSGGQLSNTEAFF
cdr3_nt: TGCAGCGGAGGACAGTTATCGAACACTGAAGCTTTCTTT

j_call: TRBJ2-2
d_call: TRBD2
v_call: TRBV6-5
clone_size: many
cdr3_aa: CASSYVAGDTGELFF
cdr3_nt: TGTGCCAGCAGTTACGTAGCGGGAGACACCGGGGAGCTGTTTTTT

j_call: TRBJ2-5
d_call: -
v_call: TRBV5-4
clone_size: -
cdr3_aa: CASSLDTGTYQETQYF
cdr3_nt: TGTGCCAGCAGCTTGGATACCGGGACTTATCAAGAGACCCAGTACTTC

j_call: TRBJ2-7
d_call: TRBD1
v_call: TRBV2
clone_size: many
cdr3_aa: CASSELGQGASYEQYF
cdr3_nt: TGTGCCAGCAGTGAACTAGGACAGGGGGCGTCCTACGAGCAGTACTTC

j_call: TRBJ2-7
d_call: -
v_call: TRBV11-2
clone_size: many
cdr3_aa: CASSFRTLGEQYF
cdr3_nt: TGTGCCAGCAGCTTCCGGACTCTAGGCGAGCAGTACTTC

j_call: TRBJ2-7
d_call: TRBD1
v_call: TRBV6-1
clone_size: -
cdr3_aa: CASRRDRGQYEQYF
cdr3_nt: TGTGCCAGCAGACGGGACAGGGGGCAATACGAGCAGTACTTC

j_call: TRBJ1-5
d_call: -
v_call: TRBV12-3/TRBV12-4
clone_size: many
cdr3_aa: CASRATGISQPQHF
cdr3_nt: TGTGCCAGCAGGGCTACAGGGATCAGTCAGCCCCAGCATTTT

j_call: TRBJ2-2
d_call: TRBD1
v_call: TRBV6-5
clone_size: many
cdr3_aa: CASSYRATGASGELFF
cdr3_nt: TGTGCCAGCAGTTACCGAGCAACAGGGGCTTCCGGGGAGCTGTTTTTT

j_call: TRBJ2-3
d_call: TRBD2
v_call: TRBV3-1
clone_size: -
cdr3_aa: CASSYTSGPITDTQYF
cdr3_nt: TGTGCCAGCAGCTATACTAGCGGACCTATCACAGATACGCAGTATTTT

j_call: TRBJ2-7
d_call: -
v_call: TRBV12-3/TRBV12-4
clone_size: -
cdr3_aa: CASSPTEGSYEQYF
cdr3_nt: TGTGCCAGCAGTCCGACAGAAGGGTCATACGAGCAGTACTTC

j_call: TRBJ1-1
d_call: -
v_call: TRBV2
clone_size: many
cdr3_aa: CASGHGGIEAFF
cdr3_nt: TGTGCCAGCGGGCATGGGGGGATTGAAGCTTTCTTT

j_call: TRBJ1-1
d_call: TRBD1
v_call: TRBV6-1
clone_size: many
cdr3_aa: CASSALATGGTEAFF
cdr3_nt: TGTGCCAGCAGTGCATTAGCGACAGGGGGCACTGAAGCTTTCTTT

j_call: TRBJ1-5
d_call: -
v_call: TRBV6-4
clone_size: many
cdr3_aa: CASSAFPSLIARSNQPQHF
cdr3_nt: TGTGCCAGCAGCGCTTTCCCGAGTCTAATCGCACGCAGCAATCAGCCCCAGCATTTT

j_call: TRBJ1-1
d_call: -
v_call: TRBV5-1
clone_size: few
cdr3_aa: CASSLAVGSPEAFF
cdr3_nt: TGCGCCAGCAGCTTGGCCGTGGGGAGCCCTGAAGCTTTCTTT

j_call: TRBJ1-2
d_call: TRBD1
v_call: TRBV5-4
clone_size: few
cdr3_aa: CASSLESYPDRGHGYTF
cdr3_nt: TGTGCCAGCAGCTTGGAAAGTTACCCGGACAGGGGCCATGGCTACACCTTC

j_call: TRBJ2-7
d_call: -
v_call: TRBV2
clone_size: many
cdr3_aa: CASTSRAAYEQYF
cdr3_nt: TGTGCCAGCACTTCCAGGGCTGCCTACGAGCAGTACTTC